This TCR beta chain was sequenced during a study of OX40 agonist ivuxolimab in advanced cancers. Study in general: With ivuxolimab, an agonistic anti-OX40 (CD134) antibody, patients were treated.

Study-wide results and limits: In general, CD8+ T cells held more expanded clones than CD4+ did, on average. Dose levels from 0.1 to 3.0 mg/kg saw CD4+ and CD8+ blood T cells expand clonally by week 6.

Autoimmune disease history or systemic immunosuppression excluded patients. Remarks on this clone: No antigen is known for it.

Produced via immunoSEQ multiplex PCR; TCRdb's table is partial and in-frame only. The table includes tens of thousands of clones, more than 85% detected once. Germline V gives CDR1 MNHEY, CDR2 SMNVEV (reference sequence). The CDR3 spans 13 residues. Between the trimmed V and J ends, which lost 0 bases and 7 bases, there was a span of 9 bases. J is TRBJ1-2 and V is TRBV27; D not certain. The starting material was CD4+ or CD8+ T cells sorted from blood, obtained in a trial of the OX40 agonist ivuxolimab. The clonotype was recovered from an adult with an advanced solid tumor such as melanoma, head and neck, liver or kidney cancer. The DNA for the CDR3 is TGTGCCAGCAGTTTATCGGGCAGCGTTGGCTACACCTTC. It yields the protein CASSLSGSVGYTF.